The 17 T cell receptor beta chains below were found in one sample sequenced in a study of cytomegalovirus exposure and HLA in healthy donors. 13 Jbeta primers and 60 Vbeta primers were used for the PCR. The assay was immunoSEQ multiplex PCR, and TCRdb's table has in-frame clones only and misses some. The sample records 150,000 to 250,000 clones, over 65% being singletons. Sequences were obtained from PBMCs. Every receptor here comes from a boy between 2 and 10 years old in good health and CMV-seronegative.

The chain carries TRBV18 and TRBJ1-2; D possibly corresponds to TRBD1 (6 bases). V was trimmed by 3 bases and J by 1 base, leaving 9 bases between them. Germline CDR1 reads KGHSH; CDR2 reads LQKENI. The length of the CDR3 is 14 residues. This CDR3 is CASSPDSYNYGYTF. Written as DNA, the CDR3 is TGTGCCAGCTCACCGGACAGCTATAACTATGGCTACACCTTC.

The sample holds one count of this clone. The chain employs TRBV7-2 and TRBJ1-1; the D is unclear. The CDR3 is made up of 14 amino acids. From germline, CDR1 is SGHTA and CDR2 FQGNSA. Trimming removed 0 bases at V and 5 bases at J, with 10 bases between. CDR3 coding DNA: TGTGCCAGCAGCTTAGCGCCCGGGTCGACTGAAGCTTTCTTT. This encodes CASSLAPGSTEAFF.

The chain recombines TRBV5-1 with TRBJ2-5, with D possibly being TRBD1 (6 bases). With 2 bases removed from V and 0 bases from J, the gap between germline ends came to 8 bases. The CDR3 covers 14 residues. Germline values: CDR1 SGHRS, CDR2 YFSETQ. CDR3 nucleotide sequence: TGCGCCAGCAGCTTCGGGACAAACCAAGAGACCCAGTACTTC. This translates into CASSFGTNQETQYF.

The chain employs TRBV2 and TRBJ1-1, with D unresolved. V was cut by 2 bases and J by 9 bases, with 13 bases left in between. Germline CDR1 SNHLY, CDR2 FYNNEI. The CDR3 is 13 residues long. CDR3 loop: CASSEPSLAQAFF. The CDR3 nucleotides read TGTGCCAGCAGTGAACCCTCATTGGCCCAAGCTTTCTTT.

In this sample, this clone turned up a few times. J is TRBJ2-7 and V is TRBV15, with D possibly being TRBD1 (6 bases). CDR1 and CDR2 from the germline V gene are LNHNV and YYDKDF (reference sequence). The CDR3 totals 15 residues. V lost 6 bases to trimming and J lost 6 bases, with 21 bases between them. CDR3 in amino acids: CATRLLGALTREQYF. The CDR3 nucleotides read TGTGCCACCAGATTATTGGGGGCCCTCACCCGCGAGCAGTACTTC.

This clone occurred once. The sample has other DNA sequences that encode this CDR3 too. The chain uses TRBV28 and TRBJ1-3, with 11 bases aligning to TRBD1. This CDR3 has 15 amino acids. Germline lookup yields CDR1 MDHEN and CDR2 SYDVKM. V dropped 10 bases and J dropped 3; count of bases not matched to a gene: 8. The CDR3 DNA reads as TGTGCCACCGGCCCCGGGACAGGGGGTGGAAACACCATATATTTT. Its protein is CATGPGTGGGNTIYF.

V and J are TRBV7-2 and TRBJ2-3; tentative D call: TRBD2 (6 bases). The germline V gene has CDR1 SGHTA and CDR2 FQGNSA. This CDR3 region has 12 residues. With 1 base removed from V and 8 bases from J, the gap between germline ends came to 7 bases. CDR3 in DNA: TGTGCCAGCAGCTTAGTGCGGGGTACGCAGTATTTT. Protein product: CASSLVRGTQYF.

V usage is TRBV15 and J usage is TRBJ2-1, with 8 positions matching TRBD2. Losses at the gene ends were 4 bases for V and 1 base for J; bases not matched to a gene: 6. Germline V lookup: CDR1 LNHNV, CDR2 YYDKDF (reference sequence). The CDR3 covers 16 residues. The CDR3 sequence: CATSNGGGLSYNEQFF. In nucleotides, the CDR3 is TGTGCCACCAGCAACGGGGGGGGCCTTTCCTACAATGAGCAGTTCTTC.

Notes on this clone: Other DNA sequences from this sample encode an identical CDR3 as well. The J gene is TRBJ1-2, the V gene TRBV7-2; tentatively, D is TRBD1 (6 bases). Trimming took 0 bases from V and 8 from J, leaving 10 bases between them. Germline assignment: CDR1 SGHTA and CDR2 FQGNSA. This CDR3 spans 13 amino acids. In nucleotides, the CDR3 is TGTGCCAGCAGCTTAGCACAGGGCAACGGCTACACCTTC. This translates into CASSLAQGNGYTF.

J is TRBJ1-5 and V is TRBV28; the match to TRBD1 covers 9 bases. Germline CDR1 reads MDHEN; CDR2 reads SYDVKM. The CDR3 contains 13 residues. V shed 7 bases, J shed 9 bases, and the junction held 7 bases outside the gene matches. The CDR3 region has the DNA TGTGCCAGCAACAGGGGGCTAGTTCGGCCCCAGCATTTT. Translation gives CASNRGLVRPQHF.

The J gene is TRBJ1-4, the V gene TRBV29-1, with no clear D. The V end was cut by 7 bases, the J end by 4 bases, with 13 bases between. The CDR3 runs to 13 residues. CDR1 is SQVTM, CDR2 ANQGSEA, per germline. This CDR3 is CSGQRQNNEKLFF. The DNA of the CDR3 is TGCAGCGGTCAGAGGCAGAATAATGAAAAACTGTTTTTT.

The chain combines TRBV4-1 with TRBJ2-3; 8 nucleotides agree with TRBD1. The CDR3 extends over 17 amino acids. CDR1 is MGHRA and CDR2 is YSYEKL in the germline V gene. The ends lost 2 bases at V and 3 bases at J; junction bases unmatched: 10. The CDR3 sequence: CASSQPRTGRRTDTQYF. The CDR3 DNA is TGCGCCAGCAGCCAACCTAGGACAGGGAGAAGGACAGATACGCAGTATTTT.

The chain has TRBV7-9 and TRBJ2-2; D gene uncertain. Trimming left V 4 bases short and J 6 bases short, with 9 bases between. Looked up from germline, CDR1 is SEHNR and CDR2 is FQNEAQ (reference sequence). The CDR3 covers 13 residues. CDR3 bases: TGTGCCAGCAGCTCCTACGCGTCCGGGGAGCTGTTTTTT. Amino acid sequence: CASSSYASGELFF.

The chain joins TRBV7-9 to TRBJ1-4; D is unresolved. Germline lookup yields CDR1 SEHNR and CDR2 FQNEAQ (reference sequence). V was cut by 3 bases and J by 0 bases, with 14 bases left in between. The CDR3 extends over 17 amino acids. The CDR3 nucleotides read TGTGCCAGCAGCTTCAATCCTCACAGTGCAACTAATGAAAAACTGTTTTTT. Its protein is CASSFNPHSATNEKLFF.

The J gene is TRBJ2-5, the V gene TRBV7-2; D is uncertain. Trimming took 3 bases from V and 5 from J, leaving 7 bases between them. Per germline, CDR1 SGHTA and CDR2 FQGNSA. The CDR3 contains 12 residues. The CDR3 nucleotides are TGTGCCAGCAGCTTCCTTGAGGAGACCCAGTACTTC. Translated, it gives CASSFLEETQYF.

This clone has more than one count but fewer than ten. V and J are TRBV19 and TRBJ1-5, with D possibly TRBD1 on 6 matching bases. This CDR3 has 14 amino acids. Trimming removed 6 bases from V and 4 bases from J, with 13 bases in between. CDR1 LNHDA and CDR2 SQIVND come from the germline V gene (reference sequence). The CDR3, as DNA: TGTGCCAGTAGCACAACACAGGGAAATCAGCCCCAGCATTTT. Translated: CASSTTQGNQPQHF.

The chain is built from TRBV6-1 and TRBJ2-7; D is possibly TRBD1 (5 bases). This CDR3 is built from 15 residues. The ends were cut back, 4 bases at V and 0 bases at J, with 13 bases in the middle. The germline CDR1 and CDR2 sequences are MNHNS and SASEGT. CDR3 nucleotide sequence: TGTGCCAGCAGTGCAACCTACAGGAGCTCCTACGAGCAGTACTTC. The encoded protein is CASSATYRSSYEQYF.